This is a list of T cell receptor beta chains from one sample in a study of blood T cells in healthy people across ages. TCRdb called the 5' RACE reads again in MiXCR, with one record for every CDR3 protein. The sample includes 1,800,000 or so distinct CDR3 sequences, around 40% of them seen just once. The sequenced sample was blood. The receptors stem from a human donor in good health. Each CDR3 is given with its conserved first and last residue. The D gene is left open where the match is weak. A row's size may be missing; if present it is once, few, many or a size class.

clone_size: .; j_call: TRBJ2-1; d_call: TRBD2; v_call: TRBV20-1; cdr3_aa: CSAPDRTSGGAGDEQFF; cdr3_nt: TGCAGTGCTCCCGACCGGACTAGCGGGGGGGCAGGTGATGAGCAGTTCTTC
clone_size: once; j_call: TRBJ2-5; d_call: .; v_call: TRBV13; cdr3_aa: CASTDREGKETQYF; cdr3_nt: TGTGCCAGCACCGACAGGGAGGGAAAAGAGACCCAGTACTTC
clone_size: many; j_call: TRBJ2-4; d_call: .; v_call: TRBV27; cdr3_aa: CASTLGGIQYF; cdr3_nt: TGTGCCAGCACCCTGGGAGGAATTCAGTACTTC
clone_size: .; j_call: TRBJ2-1; d_call: .; v_call: TRBV10-3; cdr3_aa: CAISGRRGEEQFF; cdr3_nt: TGTGCCATCAGTGGAAGGAGGGGGGAGGAGCAGTTCTTC
clone_size: once; j_call: TRBJ1-2; d_call: TRBD1; v_call: TRBV9; cdr3_aa: CASSPITGGDGGYTF; cdr3_nt: TGTGCCAGCAGCCCTATTACAGGGGGCGATGGGGGCTACACCTTC
clone_size: once; j_call: TRBJ2-3; d_call: .; v_call: TRBV20-1; cdr3_aa: CSARDRRATDTQYF; cdr3_nt: TGCAGTGCTAGAGATAGGCGGGCCACAGATACGCAGTATTTT
clone_size: few; j_call: TRBJ1-1; d_call: TRBD1; v_call: TRBV7-2; cdr3_aa: CASSYLGTGNTEAFF; cdr3_nt: TGTGCCAGCAGCTACCTAGGGACAGGTAACACTGAAGCTTTCTTT
clone_size: many; j_call: TRBJ2-5; d_call: TRBD2; v_call: TRBV28; cdr3_aa: CASSFGGGGIRGETQYF; cdr3_nt: TGTGCCAGCAGTTTCGGTGGGGGAGGGATCCGGGGGGAGACCCAGTACTTC
clone_size: .; j_call: TRBJ1-2; d_call: TRBD1; v_call: TRBV12-3/TRBV12-4; cdr3_aa: CASSLRDRGPYGYTF; cdr3_nt: TGTGCCAGCAGTTTGCGGGACAGGGGTCCCTATGGCTACACCTTC
clone_size: once; j_call: TRBJ2-4; d_call: TRBD1; v_call: TRBV12-3/TRBV12-4; cdr3_aa: CASSSVDRGLHIQYF; cdr3_nt: TGTGCCAGCAGTTCCGTGGACAGGGGGTTACACATTCAGTACTTC
clone_size: .; j_call: TRBJ1-5; d_call: TRBD1; v_call: TRBV12-5; cdr3_aa: CASGTEARDRSNQPQHF; cdr3_nt: TGTGCTAGTGGCACGGAAGCCAGGGACAGAAGCAATCAGCCCCAGCATTTT
clone_size: few; j_call: TRBJ2-3; d_call: .; v_call: TRBV2; cdr3_aa: CAGSVEDTQYF; cdr3_nt: TGTGCCGGCAGTGTTGAGGATACGCAGTATTTT
clone_size: many; j_call: TRBJ2-7; d_call: .; v_call: TRBV29-1; cdr3_aa: CSAGDGYEQYF; cdr3_nt: TGCAGCGCCGGGGACGGCTACGAGCAGTACTTC
clone_size: .; j_call: TRBJ2-4; d_call: TRBD2; v_call: TRBV25-1; cdr3_aa: CASSNPSGDTKNIQYF; cdr3_nt: TGTGCCAGCAGTAACCCTAGCGGGGATACCAAAAACATTCAGTACTTC
clone_size: few; j_call: TRBJ2-3; d_call: .; v_call: TRBV4-3; cdr3_aa: CASSQDGVFGTDTQYF; cdr3_nt: TGCGCCAGCAGCCAAGATGGCGTGTTTGGCACAGATACGCAGTATTTT
clone_size: few; j_call: TRBJ2-5; d_call: .; v_call: TRBV6-5; cdr3_aa: CASSTDSRGTQYF; cdr3_nt: TGTGCCAGCAGTACTGACTCCCGGGGGACCCAGTACTTC
clone_size: .; j_call: TRBJ2-1; d_call: .; v_call: TRBV20-1; cdr3_aa: CSAPRNNEQFF; cdr3_nt: TGCAGTGCCCCCCGGAACAATGAGCAGTTCTTC
clone_size: once; j_call: TRBJ1-1; d_call: .; v_call: TRBV30; cdr3_aa: CAWNVLNTEAFF; cdr3_nt: TGTGCCTGGAACGTTTTGAACACTGAAGCTTTCTTT
clone_size: .; j_call: TRBJ2-1; d_call: .; v_call: TRBV20-1; cdr3_aa: CSARDKDGHSYNEQFF; cdr3_nt: TGCAGTGCTAGAGATAAAGACGGACACTCCTACAATGAGCAGTTCTTC
clone_size: once; j_call: TRBJ2-5; d_call: .; v_call: TRBV20-1; cdr3_aa: CSARLVDLETQYF; cdr3_nt: TGCAGTGCTAGGTTAGTCGACCTGGAGACCCAGTACTTC
clone_size: few; j_call: TRBJ1-4; d_call: .; v_call: TRBV7-9; cdr3_aa: CASTLLGNEKLFF; cdr3_nt: TGTGCCAGCACCCTGTTGGGGAATGAAAAACTGTTTTTT
clone_size: few; j_call: TRBJ1-2; d_call: .; v_call: TRBV24-1; cdr3_aa: CATSEGGQGSDNYGYTF; cdr3_nt: TGTGCCACCAGTGAAGGCGGTCAGGGGTCGGATAACTATGGCTACACCTTC
clone_size: few; j_call: TRBJ2-5; d_call: .; v_call: TRBV20-1; cdr3_aa: CSARLWETQYF; cdr3_nt: TGCAGTGCTAGGTTGTGGGAGACCCAGTACTTC
clone_size: few; j_call: TRBJ2-3; d_call: TRBD1; v_call: TRBV5-1; cdr3_aa: CASSLTQTGESGHTDTQYF; cdr3_nt: TGCGCCAGCAGCTTGACCCAGACAGGGGAAAGCGGGCACACAGATACGCAGTATTTT
clone_size: .; j_call: TRBJ2-5; d_call: .; v_call: TRBV29-1; cdr3_aa: CSVAGTLYQETQYF; cdr3_nt: TGCAGCGTTGCGGGGACACTGTACCAAGAGACCCAGTACTTC
clone_size: .; j_call: TRBJ2-1; d_call: TRBD2; v_call: TRBV12-3/TRBV12-4; cdr3_aa: CASSPGLGSHNEQFF; cdr3_nt: TGTGCCAGCAGCCCGGGACTAGGCTCCCACAATGAGCAGTTCTTC
clone_size: .; j_call: TRBJ2-3; d_call: .; v_call: TRBV29-1; cdr3_aa: CSVEKGITDTQYF; cdr3_nt: TGCAGCGTTGAAAAGGGGATCACAGATACGCAGTATTTT
clone_size: .; j_call: TRBJ1-4; d_call: .; v_call: TRBV5-1; cdr3_aa: CASSLLPGGTNEKLFF; cdr3_nt: TGCGCCAGCAGCTTGCTCCCCGGGGGGACTAATGAAAAACTGTTTTTT
clone_size: .; j_call: TRBJ2-1; d_call: TRBD1; v_call: TRBV29-1; cdr3_aa: CSVLGDRSYNEQFF; cdr3_nt: TGCAGCGTCCTAGGGGACAGGTCCTACAATGAGCAGTTCTTC
clone_size: .; j_call: TRBJ1-2; d_call: TRBD1; v_call: TRBV27; cdr3_aa: CASSSVDRVEGYTF; cdr3_nt: TGTGCCAGCAGTAGTGTGGACAGGGTGGAAGGCTACACCTTC
clone_size: .; j_call: TRBJ2-5; d_call: TRBD2; v_call: TRBV5-1; cdr3_aa: CASRGLAGTQETQYF; cdr3_nt: TGCGCCAGCCGCGGACTAGCGGGGACACAAGAGACCCAGTACTTC
clone_size: few; j_call: TRBJ2-1; d_call: TRBD2; v_call: TRBV12-3/TRBV12-4; cdr3_aa: CATVGAGVSEQFF; cdr3_nt: TGTGCCACTGTGGGTGCGGGGGTAAGTGAGCAGTTCTTC
clone_size: once; j_call: TRBJ2-5; d_call: TRBD2; v_call: TRBV10-3; cdr3_aa: CATARTSGQETQYF; cdr3_nt: TGTGCCACAGCTAGGACTAGCGGCCAAGAGACCCAGTACTTC